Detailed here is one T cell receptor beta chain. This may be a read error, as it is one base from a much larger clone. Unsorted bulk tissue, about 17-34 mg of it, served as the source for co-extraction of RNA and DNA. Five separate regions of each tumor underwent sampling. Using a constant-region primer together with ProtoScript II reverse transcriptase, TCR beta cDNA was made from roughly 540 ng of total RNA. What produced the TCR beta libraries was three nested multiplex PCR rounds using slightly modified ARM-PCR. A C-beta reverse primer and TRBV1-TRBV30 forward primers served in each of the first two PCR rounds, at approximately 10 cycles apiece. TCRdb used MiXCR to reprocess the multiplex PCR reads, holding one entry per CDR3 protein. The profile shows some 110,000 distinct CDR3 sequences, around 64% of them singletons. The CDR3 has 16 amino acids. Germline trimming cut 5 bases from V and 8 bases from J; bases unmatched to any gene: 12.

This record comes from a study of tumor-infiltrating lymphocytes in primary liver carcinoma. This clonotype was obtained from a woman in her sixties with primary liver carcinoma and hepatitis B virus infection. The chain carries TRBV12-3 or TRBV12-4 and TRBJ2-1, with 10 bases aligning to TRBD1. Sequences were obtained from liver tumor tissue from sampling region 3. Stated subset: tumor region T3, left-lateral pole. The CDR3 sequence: CASSIFRDRGFDEQFF. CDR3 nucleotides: TGTGCCAGCAGTATTTTTCGGGACAGGGGTTTCGATGAGCAGTTCTTC.